This TCR beta chain was observed in a study of shared clonotypes between healthy human individuals. Remarks on this clone: Antigen: not known.

The CDR3 is 14 residues long. CDR1 and CDR2 from the germline V gene are SGHDT and YYEEEE. Losses at the gene ends were 4 bases for V and 15 bases for J; bases not matched to a gene: 13. Study-level findings and limits: Naive subsets generally had larger estimated richness than memory subsets.

As defined, naive CD8 cells were CD45RO-negative and positively selected for CCR7, with terminally differentiated effector memory CD45RA+ cells excluded. Execution of the assay was at deep level. Using roughly 200 ng DNA, around 30,000 T cell genomes, the sorted-subset replicate PCRs were run. This table comes from immunoSEQ multiplex PCR, and its TCRdb copy is limited to in-frame clones, with some not included. There are approximately 600,000 clones in the sample; roughly 95% occur only once, and about 0.11% lies in the top ten. Material: naive CD8+ T cells sorted from blood. The V gene is TRBV5-6, the J gene TRBJ1-5, with 10 bases fitting TRBD1. This TCR came from a woman aged 30 to 39 in good health. Here the CDR3 DNA reads TGTGCCAGCAGCGGCTACGGGACAGGGGAAGTCTTGCATTTT. Translation: CASSGYGTGEVLHF.